One and the same sample provided the 16 T cell receptor beta chains below, sequenced in a study of T cells after yellow fever vaccination. TCRdb fed the 5' RACE reads into MiXCR, producing one record per CDR3 protein. Of about 350,000 distinct CDR3 sequences listed, approximately 10% were seen once; the top ten hold around 19%. The sample was PBMCs, taken on the day of the first yellow fever vaccination. These receptors all come from a young man who received the YFV17D yellow fever vaccine.

This chain connects TRBV4-1 to TRBJ1-6; unclear D gene. The CDR3 sequence is 14 residues long. Between the trimmed V and J ends, which lost 0 bases and 10 bases, there was a span of 10 bases. Germline V gene data show CDR1 as MGHRA and CDR2 as YSYEKL. The CDR3 DNA is TGCGCCAGCAGCCAAGATCCAGGTGGCTCACCCCTCCACTTT. Amino acid sequence: CASSQDPGGSPLHF.

This clonotype was seen a handful of times. This chain connects TRBV12-3 or TRBV12-4 to TRBJ1-5; D ambiguous. This CDR3 has 12 amino acids. V was shortened by 3 bases and J by 6 bases, with 6 bases between the two germline ends. The CDR3 is CASSFNPQPQHF. The CDR3 DNA is TGTGCCAGCAGTTTCAACCCTCAGCCCCAGCATTTT.

A few counts support this clonotype. CDR3 protein: CASSLRSGSPRFGKQYF. Written as DNA, the CDR3 is TGTGCCAGCAGTTTAAGGTCCGGGAGTCCCCGATTTGGGAAGCAGTACTTC. V gene TRBV12-3 or TRBV12-4 combines with J gene TRBJ2-7; TRBD2 might be the D (6 bases). The CDR3 extends over 17 amino acids. The ends were cut back, 2 bases at V and 8 bases at J, with 25 bases in the middle.

This clonotype was seen more than once but under ten times. The gene calls are TRBV12-3 or TRBV12-4 and TRBJ2-1; 8 nucleotides agree with TRBD2. J was trimmed by 7 bases and V by 7 bases; bases with no gene match: 3. The CDR3 consists of 12 residues. The CDR3 is CASKTSDNEQFF. Here the CDR3 DNA reads TGTGCCAGCAAGACTAGCGATAATGAGCAGTTCTTC.

This clonotype was seen many times. The V call is TRBV7-3, the J call TRBJ1-1; D is uncertain. The CDR3 loop spans 13 amino acids. In germline, CDR1 is SGHTA, CDR2 FQGTGA. The V and J ends lost 2 bases and 1 base respectively, with 5 bases between them. CDR3: CASSLSANTEAFF. The CDR3 region has the DNA TGTGCCAGCAGCTTATCAGCGAACACTGAAGCTTTCTTT.

V is TRBV5-1 and J is TRBJ2-1; D might be TRBD1 (7 bases). V lost 2 bases to trimming and J lost 9 bases, with 15 bases between them. CDR3 length: 14 residues. The germline V gene encodes CDR1 SGHRS and CDR2 YFSETQ. The CDR3 region has the DNA TGCGCCAGCAGCTTTCAGGGGGGCATGGGTGAGCAGTTCTTC. Its translation is CASSFQGGMGEQFF.

In its sample, this clonotype was seen a few times. This chain links TRBV28 with TRBJ1-4, with TRBD1 as a possible D gene (5 bases). The CDR3 sequence is 14 residues long. The V end was cut by 3 bases, the J end by 14 bases, with 19 bases between. Germline V gene data show CDR1 as MDHEN and CDR2 as SYDVKM. The CDR3: CASSFLGQGPGLFF. CDR3 sequence (DNA): TGTGCCAGCAGTTTCCTAGGGCAGGGCCCCGGGCTGTTTTTT.

This clonotype was found many times. The chain couples TRBV12-3 or TRBV12-4 to TRBJ1-2, with D perhaps TRBD1 (5 bases). Trimming cost V 5 bases and J 8 bases, with 15 bases left between them. The CDR3 loop spans 13 amino acids. Written as DNA, the CDR3 is TGTGCCAGCAGTCCGCCGACAGTCAGCGGCTACACCTTC. This encodes CASSPPTVSGYTF.

This clonotype was seen more than once but under ten times. This chain links TRBV7-3 with TRBJ2-2; TRBD1 is a possible D gene (8 bases). This CDR3 spans 15 amino acids. Germline V gene data show CDR1 as SGHTA and CDR2 as FQGTGA. V lost 7 bases, J lost 3 bases, and 15 bases lay in between. CDR3 loop: CASTWGGQDTGELFF. The CDR3 DNA sequence: TGTGCCAGCACCTGGGGGGGACAGGACACCGGGGAGCTGTTTTTT.

This clonotype was recorded a few times. The chain carries TRBV20-1 and TRBJ1-1, with D maybe TRBD1 (6 bases). Germline-derived CDR1 and CDR2 are DFQATT and SNEGSKA (reference sequence). The CDR3 spans 12 residues. Trimming removed 8 bases from V and 5 bases from J, with 15 bases in between. The CDR3 nucleotides are TGCAGTTCCAGGGAGGGGGGGACTGAAGCTTTCTTT. This translates into CSSREGGTEAFF.

This clonotype appeared a few times. The chain is built from TRBV4-1 and TRBJ1-1; D gene ambiguous. The V and J ends lost 8 bases and 1 base respectively, with 11 bases between them. Germline loops: CDR1 MGHRA, CDR2 YSYEKL. The CDR3 length is 13 residues. DNA for the CDR3: TGCGCCAGCCCCAACGACAAGAACACTGAAGCTTTCTTT. Translation: CASPNDKNTEAFF.

This clonotype was seen only a few times. V gene TRBV5-1 combines with J gene TRBJ2-7; the match to TRBD1 covers 9 bases. The CDR3 contains 15 residues. CDR1 is SGHRS and CDR2 is YFSETQ in the germline V gene. Trimming removed 0 bases from V and 4 bases from J; junction bases left unmatched: 5. The CDR3 loop reads CASSLDAGTGYEQYV. CDR3 DNA sequence: TGCGCCAGCAGCTTGGACGCCGGGACAGGGTACGAGCAGTACGTC.

V and J are TRBV12-3 or TRBV12-4 and TRBJ2-5, with 8 positions matching TRBD1. The CDR3 covers 16 residues. The V and J ends lost 3 bases and 3 bases, in that order; junction bases with no gene match: 9. CDR3 DNA sequence: TGTGCCAGCAGTTTTCTTGGACAGGGCACGAAAGAGACCCAGTACTTC. Translated, it gives CASSFLGQGTKETQYF.

This clonotype was seen ten or more times. The V call is TRBV5-5, the J call TRBJ1-1; the D is unclear. The CDR3 runs 11 residues. Germline values: CDR1 SGHKS, CDR2 YYEKEE (reference sequence). V was clipped by 0 bases and J by 6 bases, with 3 bases between them. The CDR3, as DNA: TGTGCCAGCAGCTTGGGGGCTGAAGCTTTCTTT. Translating gives CASSLGAEAFF.

A few counts support this clonotype. The genes are TRBV29-1 and TRBJ2-5; TRBD1 matches 7 bases. V lost 5 bases, J lost 2 bases, and 2 bases stayed unmatched. The germline CDR1 and CDR2 sequences are SQVTM and ANQGSEA. The CDR3 length is 12 residues. DNA for the CDR3: TGCAGCGTTTGGGACAGACAAGAGACCCAGTACTTC. It translates to CSVWDRQETQYF. Drawing the rest from reference TRBV29-1 and TRBJ2-5, the complete variable domain is SAVISQKPSRDICQRGTSLTIQCQVDSQVTMMFWYRQQPGQSLTLIATANQGSEATYESGFVIDKFPISRPNLTFSTLTVSNMSPEDSSIYLCSVWDRQETQYFGPGTRLLVL.

This clonotype has a handful of counts. J is TRBJ1-1 and V is TRBV12-3 or TRBV12-4; D ambiguous. The CDR3 spans 13 residues. V was pared by 5 bases and J by 5 bases, with 12 bases between. The CDR3 coding sequence is TGTGCCAGCAGTCCGACCGCGTTTACTGAAGCTTTCTTT. This sequence encodes CASSPTAFTEAFF.